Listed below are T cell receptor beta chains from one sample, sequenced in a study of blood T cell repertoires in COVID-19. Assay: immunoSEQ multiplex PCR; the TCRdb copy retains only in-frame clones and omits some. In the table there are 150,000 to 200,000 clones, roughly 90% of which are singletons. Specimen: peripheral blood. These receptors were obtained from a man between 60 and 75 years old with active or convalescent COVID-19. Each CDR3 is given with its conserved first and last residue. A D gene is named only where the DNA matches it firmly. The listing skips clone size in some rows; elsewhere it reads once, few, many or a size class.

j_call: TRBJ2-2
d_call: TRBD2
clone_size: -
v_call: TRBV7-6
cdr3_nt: TGTGCCAGCAGCTTAGAGGCGGGACTAGCGGGAGGGCCGGCCGGGGAGCTGTTTTTT
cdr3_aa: CASSLEAGLAGGPAGELFF

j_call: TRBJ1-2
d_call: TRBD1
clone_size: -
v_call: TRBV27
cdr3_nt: TGTGCCAGCAGTTTCGCGACAGGGCCATCTAACTATGGCTACACCTTC
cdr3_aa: CASSFATGPSNYGYTF

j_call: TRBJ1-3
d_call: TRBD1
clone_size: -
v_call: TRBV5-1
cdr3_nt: TGCGCCAGCAGCCTAGGGACAGGGTGGACTGGAAACACCATATATTTT
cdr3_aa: CASSLGTGWTGNTIYF

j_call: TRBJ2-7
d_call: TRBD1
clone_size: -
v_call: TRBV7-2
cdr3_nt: TGTGCCAGCAGTCAGGGCACAGGGGCCTTCTACGAGCAGTACTTC
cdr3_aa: CASSQGTGAFYEQYF

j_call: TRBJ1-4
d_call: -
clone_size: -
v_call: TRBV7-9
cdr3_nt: TGTGCCAGCAGCCAGACGGGAGCCTACTCCGAAAAACTGTTTTTT
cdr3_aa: CASSQTGAYSEKLFF

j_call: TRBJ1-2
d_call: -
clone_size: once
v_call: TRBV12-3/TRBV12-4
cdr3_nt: TGTGCCAGCAGAATAATAAACTATGGCTACACCTTC
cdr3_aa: CASRIINYGYTF

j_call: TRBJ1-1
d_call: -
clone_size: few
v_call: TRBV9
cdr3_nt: TGTGCCAGCAGGGCCTTGGGCAGCATGAACACTGAAGCTTTCTTT
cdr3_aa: CASRALGSMNTEAFF

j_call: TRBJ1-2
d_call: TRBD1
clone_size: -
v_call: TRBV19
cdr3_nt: TGTGCCAGTAGTATAGGGACAGGGGGAGGCTATGGCTACACCTTC
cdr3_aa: CASSIGTGGGYGYTF

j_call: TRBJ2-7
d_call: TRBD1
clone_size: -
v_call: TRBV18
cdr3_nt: TGTGCCAGCTCACTATTAAGGACAGGTCGGACCTACGAGCAGTACTTC
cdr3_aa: CASSLLRTGRTYEQYF

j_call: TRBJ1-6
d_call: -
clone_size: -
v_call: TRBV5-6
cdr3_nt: TGTGCCAGCAGCTCCCTGCGGGGGAATTCACCCCTCCACTTT
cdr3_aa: CASSSLRGNSPLHF

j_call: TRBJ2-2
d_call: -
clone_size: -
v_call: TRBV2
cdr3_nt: TGTGCCAGTTACCTACAGGGAACGAACACCGGGGAGCTGTTTTTT
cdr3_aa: CASYLQGTNTGELFF

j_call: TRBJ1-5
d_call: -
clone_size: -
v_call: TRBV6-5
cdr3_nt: TGTGCCAGCAGCCCGTATAGCAATCAGCCCCAGCATTTT
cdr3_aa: CASSPYSNQPQHF

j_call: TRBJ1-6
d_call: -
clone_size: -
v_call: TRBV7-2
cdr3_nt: TGTGCCAGCAGCTTAGCTAGTACGCAGGGGAATTCACCCCTCCACTTT
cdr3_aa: CASSLASTQGNSPLHF

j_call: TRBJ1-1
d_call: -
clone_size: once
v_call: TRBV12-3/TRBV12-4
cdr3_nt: TGTGCCAGCAGTTTTGTAACAGCCGAAGCTTTCTTT
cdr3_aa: CASSFVTAEAFF

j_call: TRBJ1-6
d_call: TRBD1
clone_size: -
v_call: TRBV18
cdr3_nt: TGTGCCAGCACTTTTGCCGAGGGGGCCCGGGTTTCACCCCTCCACTTT
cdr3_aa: CASTFAEGARVSPLHF

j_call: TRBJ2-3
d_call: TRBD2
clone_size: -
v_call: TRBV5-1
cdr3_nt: TGCGCCAGCAGCTTGACCAGACTAGCGGGAGGAGATACGCAGTATTTT
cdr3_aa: CASSLTRLAGGDTQYF

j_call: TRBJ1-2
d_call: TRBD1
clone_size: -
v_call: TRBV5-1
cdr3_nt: TGCGCCAGCAGCTTGGGAGATGGGACAGGGATCCATGGCTACACCTTC
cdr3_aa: CASSLGDGTGIHGYTF

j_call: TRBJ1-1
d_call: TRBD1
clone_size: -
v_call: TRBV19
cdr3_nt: TGTGCCAGTAGTGTTGGACAGGGGAGACGGCAGGGGAACGCTGAAGCTTTCTTT
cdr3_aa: CASSVGQGRRQGNAEAFF

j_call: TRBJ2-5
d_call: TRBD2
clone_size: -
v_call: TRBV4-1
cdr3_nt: TGCGCCAGCAGCCAAGTGAGACTAGCGGGGGAGAAGAAGACCCAGTACTTC
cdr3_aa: CASSQVRLAGEKKTQYF

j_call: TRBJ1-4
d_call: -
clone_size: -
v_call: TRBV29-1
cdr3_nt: TGCAGCGTTGGTTCTGGCAGGGAAAAACTGTTTTTT
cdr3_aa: CSVGSGREKLFF

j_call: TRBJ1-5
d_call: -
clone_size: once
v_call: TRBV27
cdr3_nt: TGTGCCAGCAGCCGAACAGGGTTCAGTCAGCCCCAGCATTTT
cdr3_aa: CASSRTGFSQPQHF

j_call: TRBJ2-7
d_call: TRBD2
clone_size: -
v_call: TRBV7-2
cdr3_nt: TGTGCCAGCAGCTTGAAGCGGGAGTGGTGGCAGTACTTC
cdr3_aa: CASSLKREWWQYF

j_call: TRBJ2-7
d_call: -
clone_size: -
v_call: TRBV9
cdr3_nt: TGTGCCAGCAGCGTAGCGGTAGATTCCTACGAGCAGTACTTC
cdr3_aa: CASSVAVDSYEQYF

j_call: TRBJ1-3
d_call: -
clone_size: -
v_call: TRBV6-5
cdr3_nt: TGTGCCAGCAGTTATTCAAGGGGTGGAAACACCATATATTTT
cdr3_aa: CASSYSRGGNTIYF

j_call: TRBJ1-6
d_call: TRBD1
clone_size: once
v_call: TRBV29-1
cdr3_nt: TGCAGCGTTGAAGATTGGGACAGCTCCTATAATTCACCCCTCCACTTT
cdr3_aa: CSVEDWDSSYNSPLHF

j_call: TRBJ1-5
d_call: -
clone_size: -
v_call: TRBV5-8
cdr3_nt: TGTGCCAGCAGCTTCGACAAATTCAATCAGCCCCAGCATTTT
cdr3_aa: CASSFDKFNQPQHF

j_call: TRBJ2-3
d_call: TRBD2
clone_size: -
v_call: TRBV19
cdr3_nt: TGTGCCAGTAGACCTCAGACTAGCGGGAGGGCCTTGGGCACAGATACGCAGTATTTT
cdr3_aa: CASRPQTSGRALGTDTQYF

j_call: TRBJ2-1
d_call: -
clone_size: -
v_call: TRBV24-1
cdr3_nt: TGTGCCACCAGTGCTCAAACAGGGATTCAGTTCTTC
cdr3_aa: CATSAQTGIQFF

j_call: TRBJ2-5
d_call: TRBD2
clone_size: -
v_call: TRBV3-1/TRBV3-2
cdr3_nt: TGTGCCAGCAGCAGAAGATTAGGCGGGAGGGCCGTCGAGACCCAGTACTTC
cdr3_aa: CASSRRLGGRAVETQYF

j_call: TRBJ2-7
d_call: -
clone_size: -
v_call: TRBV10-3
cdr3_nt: TGTGCCATCAGTGCTGGGCAGGGCCACGAGCAGTACTTC
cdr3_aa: CAISAGQGHEQYF

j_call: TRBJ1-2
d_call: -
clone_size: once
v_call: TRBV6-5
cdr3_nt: TGTGCCAGCAGTTACTCTGGTCCGGCGCCGGGGTATGGCTACACCTTC
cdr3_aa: CASSYSGPAPGYGYTF

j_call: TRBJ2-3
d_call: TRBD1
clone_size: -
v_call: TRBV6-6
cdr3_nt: TGTGCCAGCAGAATACACAGGACAGGGCAGGATACGCAGTATTTT
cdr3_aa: CASRIHRTGQDTQYF

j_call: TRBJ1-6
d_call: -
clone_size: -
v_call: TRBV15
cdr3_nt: TGTGCCACCAGCAGGGACTCCAGCTCCTATAATTCACCCCTCCACTTT
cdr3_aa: CATSRDSSSYNSPLHF

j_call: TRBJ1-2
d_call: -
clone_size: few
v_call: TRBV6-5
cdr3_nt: TGTGCCAGCAGTAAGACAGAACAGGTTTATGGCTACACCTTC
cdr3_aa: CASSKTEQVYGYTF

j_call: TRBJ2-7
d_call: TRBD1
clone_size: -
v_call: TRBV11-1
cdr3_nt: TGTGCCAGCAGCTTACCCGGACAGGGACGGCACGAGCAGTACTTC
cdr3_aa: CASSLPGQGRHEQYF

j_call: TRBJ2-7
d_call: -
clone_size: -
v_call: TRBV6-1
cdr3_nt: TGTGCCAGCAGTGACGGACAGATAAAATCCTACGAGCAGTACTTC
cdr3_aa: CASSDGQIKSYEQYF

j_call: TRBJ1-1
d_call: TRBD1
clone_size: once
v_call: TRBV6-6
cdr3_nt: TGTGCCAGCAGTTTCGGACAGGGGACTGAAGCTTTCTTT
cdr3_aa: CASSFGQGTEAFF

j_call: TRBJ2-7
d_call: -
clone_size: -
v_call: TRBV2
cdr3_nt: TGTGCCAGCAAGCGACAGGGAGGAGGCGAGCAGTACTTC
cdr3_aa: CASKRQGGGEQYF

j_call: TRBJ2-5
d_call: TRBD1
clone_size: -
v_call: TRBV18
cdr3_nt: TGTGCCAGCTCAACCGACAGGGGTGCTATCAGAGAGACCCAGTACTTC
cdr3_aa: CASSTDRGAIRETQYF

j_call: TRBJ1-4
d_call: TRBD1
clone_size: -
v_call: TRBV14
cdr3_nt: TGTGCCAGCAGCCAAGAACTTATATCTCGGACAGGGCGAGAAAAACTGTTTTTT
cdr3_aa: CASSQELISRTGREKLFF

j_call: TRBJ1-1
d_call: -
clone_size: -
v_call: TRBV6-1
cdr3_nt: TGTGCCAGCAGTACAGGGAGCCCTGAAGCTTTCTTT
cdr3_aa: CASSTGSPEAFF

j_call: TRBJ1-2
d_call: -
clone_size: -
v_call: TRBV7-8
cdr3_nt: TGTGCCAGCAGCCCTAACCTAATAGGCTACACCTTC
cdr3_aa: CASSPNLIGYTF